Below, 12 T cell receptor beta chains from the same sample are listed, as sequenced in a study of T cell clonality in common variable immunodeficiency. Only in-frame clones appear in the TCRdb table, and some are missing; sequencing was by immunoSEQ multiplex PCR. There are around 52,000 clones in the sample, none observed a single time. The sample was peripheral blood mononuclear cells. These receptors came from a person aged 18 to 69 in good health.

The table lists this clone with many counts. CDR3 DNA, as far as it was read: TGTGCCAGCAGCGGGCTCAGGTTACAAGAGACC. Its translation is CASSGLRLQET. The CDR3 in full is CASSGLRLQETQYF. The gene calls are TRBV11-2 and TRBJ2-5; no reliable D call. The CDR3 end falls 3 residues outside the read, so it is completed with the germline J gene. Trimming cost V 5 bases and J 2 bases, with 12 bases left between them. Germline loops: CDR1 SGHAT, CDR2 FQNNGV. This CDR3 is built from 14 residues.

In this sample, this clone turned up many times. Read data end 3 residues before the CDR3 end; the end is taken from the germline J gene. The V call is TRBV5-4, the J call TRBJ2-5; maybe TRBD2 (6 bases). The CDR3 extends over 14 amino acids. The germline V gene has CDR1 SGHNT and CDR2 YYREEE (reference sequence). Between the trimmed V and J ends, which lost 4 bases and 5 bases, there was a span of 15 bases. The CDR3 protein is CASSHRRGDETQYF. CDR3 DNA, as far as it was read: TGTGCCAGCAGCCACCGGAGGGGTGACGAGACC. Combining the CDR3 with reference TRBV5-4 and TRBJ2-5 gives the whole variable domain ETGVTQSPTHLIKTRGQQVTLRCSSQSGHNTVSWYQQALGQGPQFIFQYYREEENGRGNFPPRFSGLQFPNYSSELNVNALELDDSALYLCASSHRRGDETQYFGPGTRLLVL.

This clone was picked up many times. CDR3 DNA, as far as it was read: TGTGCCAGCAGCGCCGACACGACGGGGGAAAAA. Its translation is CASSADTTGEK. The whole CDR3 region reads CASSADTTGEKLFF. The V and J genes are TRBV9 and TRBJ1-4, with no clear D. Sequencing ends 3 residues short of the CDR3 end; the germline J gene provides the rest. V lost 3 bases, J lost 8 bases, and 14 bases lay in between. The CDR3 totals 14 residues. The germline gives CDR1 SGDLS, CDR2 YYNGEE.

This clone was observed many times. The observed sequence ends 3 residues before the CDR3 terminus, with the missing tail filled in from the germline J gene. V is TRBV7-9 and J is TRBJ1-1; TRBD1 matches at 8 bases. This CDR3 contains 15 residues. Germline loops: CDR1 SEHNR, CDR2 FQNEAQ (reference sequence). V was clipped by 4 bases and J by 3 bases; unmatched bases: 7. Partial CDR3 DNA: TGTGCCAGCAGCTGGGGGACAGGCGGGGACACTGAA. It specifies CASSWGTGGDTE. The CDR3 in full is CASSWGTGGDTEAFF.

This clone was observed at least ten times. Coverage ceases 3 residues before the CDR3 finishes, and the germline J gene fills in the end. The chain links TRBV7-2 to TRBJ1-1, with 7 bases matching TRBD1. Germline trimming cut 5 bases from V and 1 base from J; bases unmatched to any gene: 4. Germline V CDR1 and CDR2: SGHTA, FQGNSA. CDR3 length equals 14 residues. The CDR3 sequence: CASSQDRANTEAFF. Incomplete CDR3 DNA: TGTGCCAGCAGCCAAGACAGGGCGAACACTGAA.

There are many counts of this clone. Read coverage stops 3 residues before the CDR3 terminus; the germline J gene supplies the remainder. The rearrangement joins TRBV2 to TRBJ2-2; 7 bases line up with TRBD1. After removal of 6 bases from V and 3 bases from J, the junction contained 4 bases not matched to a gene. Germline V gene sequence: CDR1 SNHLY, CDR2 FYNNEI. This CDR3 has 14 amino acids. CDR3 loop: CASRGQVDTGELFF. The sequenced part of the CDR3 DNA is TGTGCCAGCAGAGGACAGGTGGACACCGGGGAG.

As concerns this clone: Sequencing ends 3 residues short of the CDR3 end; the germline J gene provides the rest. This specimen includes other DNA sequences encoding the same CDR3. The V and J genes are TRBV20-1 and TRBJ1-4; 10 bases match TRBD1. CDR1 is DFQATT and CDR2 is SNEGSKA in the germline V gene (reference sequence). V lost 8 bases, J lost 7 bases, and 7 bases stayed unmatched. There are 13 residues in the CDR3. The CDR3 is CSTPGQGLEKLFF. The covered CDR3 bases are TGCAGTACGCCGGGACAGGGGCTTGAAAAA.

This clone was picked up many times. The read terminates 3 residues before the CDR3 end, so the remaining end is supplied by the germline J gene. V is TRBV19 and J is TRBJ2-3; D is unclear. CDR3 length: 11 residues. V was pared by 5 bases and J by 5 bases, with 5 bases between. Germline CDR1 LNHDA, CDR2 SQIVND (reference sequence). The covered CDR3 bases are TGTGCCAGTAGTCACAGAGATACG. Residues: CASSHRDT. The CDR3 reads in full as CASSHRDTQYF.

This clone occurred many times. Read sequence stops 3 residues before the CDR3 end, and the germline J gene provides the missing end. The chain couples TRBV18 to TRBJ2-7; 7 nucleotides line up with TRBD1. Germline loops: CDR1 KGHSH, CDR2 LQKENI. Germline trimming cut 4 bases from V and 3 bases from J; bases unmatched to any gene: 6. This CDR3 contains 14 residues. The sequenced CDR3 bases are TGTGCCAGCTCACGCCGGGACAGTAGCTACGAG. It encodes CASSRRDSSYE. The full CDR3 reads CASSRRDSSYEQYF.

Many counts were recorded for this clone. The DNA ends 3 residues before the CDR3 does, and the rest of the CDR3 is filled in from the germline J gene. The J gene is TRBJ2-3, the V gene TRBV5-5; 8 nucleotides line up with TRBD1. V trimming: 4 bases; J trimming: 5 bases; junction bases outside the gene matches: 6. The CDR3 contains 14 residues. Looked up from germline, CDR1 is SGHKS and CDR2 is YYEKEE (reference sequence). The CDR3 bases that were read are TGTGCCAGCAGCCCCGGACAGGGAGGAGATACG. Translated: CASSPGQGGDT. The full CDR3 reads CASSPGQGGDTQYF.

This clone occurred many times. The CDR3 loop reads CASSSTGGMNEQYF. The CDR3 DNA, read in part, is TGTGCCAGCAGTTCGACAGGGGGCATGAACGAG. V and J are TRBV28 and TRBJ2-7, with 10 bases lining up with TRBD1. Coverage ceases 3 residues before the CDR3 finishes, and the germline J gene fills in the end. Germline V gene data show CDR1 as MDHEN and CDR2 as SYDVKM. The CDR3 covers 14 residues. Germline trimming cut 4 bases from V and 5 bases from J; bases unmatched to any gene: 5.

The sample holds many counts of this clone. The read terminates 3 residues ahead of where the CDR3 ends, so the germline J gene completes it. The rearrangement uses TRBV2 and TRBJ2-2, with a possible D match to TRBD2 (8 bases). V shed 7 bases and J shed 6 bases, with 21 bases lying between them. This CDR3 is 16 amino acids long. The V gene's germline CDR1 is SNHLY and CDR2 FYNNEI. The sequenced CDR3 bases are TGTGCCAGCACGGGAGGGGGCGTGGGAGAGGCCGGGGAG. Its translation is CASTGGGVGEAGE. The entire CDR3 protein is CASTGGGVGEAGELFF.